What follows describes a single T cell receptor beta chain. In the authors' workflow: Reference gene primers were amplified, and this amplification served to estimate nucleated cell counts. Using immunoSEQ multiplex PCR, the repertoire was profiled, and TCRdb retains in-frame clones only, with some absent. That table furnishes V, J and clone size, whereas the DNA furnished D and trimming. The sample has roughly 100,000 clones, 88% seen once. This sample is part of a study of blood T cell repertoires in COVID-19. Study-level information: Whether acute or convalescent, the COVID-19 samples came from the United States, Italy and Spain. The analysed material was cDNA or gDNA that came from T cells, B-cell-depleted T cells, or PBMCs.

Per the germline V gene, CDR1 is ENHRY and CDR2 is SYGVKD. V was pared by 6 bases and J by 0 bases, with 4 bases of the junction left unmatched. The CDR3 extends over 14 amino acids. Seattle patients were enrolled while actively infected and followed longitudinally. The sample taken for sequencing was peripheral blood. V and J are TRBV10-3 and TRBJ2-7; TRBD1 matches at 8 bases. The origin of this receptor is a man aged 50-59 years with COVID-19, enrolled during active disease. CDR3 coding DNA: TGTGCCATCAGAACGGGACAGGACTCCTACGAGCAGTACTTC. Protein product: CAIRTGQDSYEQYF.